Listed below are T cell receptor beta chains from one sample, sequenced in a study of early T cells in non-severe SARS-CoV-2 infection. TCRdb re-derived calls from the 5' RACE reads in MiXCR, one entry per CDR3 protein. Among approximately 70,000 distinct CDR3 sequences listed, roughly an eighth were seen once. The material sequenced was whole blood. Receptor source: an adult who was a healthcare worker with PCR-confirmed SARS-CoV-2 infection or an uninfected control (not recorded which). Each CDR3 is given with its conserved first and last residue. A D gene is named only where the DNA matches it firmly. Rows may omit the clone size; those that give it use once, few, many or a size class.

TRBJ1-1	TRBD1	TRBV7-3	many	CASSLTNLGQGALGTEAFF	TGTGCCAGCAGCTTAACGAATCTGGGACAGGGGGCTCTAGGCACTGAAGCTTTCTTT
TRBJ1-2	-	TRBV5-1	-	CASSEGTASQDGYTF	TGCGCCAGCAGCGAGGGGACCGCGTCGCAAGATGGCTACACCTTC
TRBJ1-4	-	TRBV5-1	-	CASSLGGVNEKLFF	TGCGCCAGCAGCTTGGGGGGAGTTAATGAAAAACTGTTTTTT
TRBJ2-5	-	TRBV29-1	many	CSVEEAAATFGETQYF	TGCAGCGTTGAAGAGGCGGCCGCTACGTTTGGGGAGACCCAGTACTTC
TRBJ2-7	-	TRBV7-2	many	CASSRRSVGQGGEQYF	TGTGCCAGCAGCCGGAGGTCAGTGGGCCAGGGGGGCGAGCAGTACTTC
TRBJ1-1	TRBD1	TRBV27	-	CASSLTRGRGAFF	TGTGCCAGCAGCCTGACCAGGGGGCGCGGTGCTTTCTTT
TRBJ1-1	-	TRBV11-2	few	CASSLEVVTEAFF	TGTGCCAGCAGCTTGGAGGTTGTCACTGAAGCTTTCTTT
TRBJ2-1	TRBD1	TRBV4-3	-	CASSQDPGGEQFF	TGCGCCAGCAGCCAAGATCCAGGGGGTGAGCAGTTCTTC
TRBJ2-5	-	TRBV28	-	CASRANQETQYF	TGTGCCAGCAGGGCGAACCAAGAGACCCAGTACTTC
TRBJ2-1	-	TRBV2	-	CASSVGQLSNEQFF	TGTGCCAGCAGTGTCGGACAGCTATCAAATGAGCAGTTCTTC
TRBJ1-2	-	TRBV10-2	many	CARRDGYTF	TGCGCCCGACGGGATGGCTACACCTTC
TRBJ2-5	-	TRBV6-5	-	CASSYSFEVPKVQETQYF	TGTGCCAGCAGTTACTCGTTTGAGGTACCTAAAGTCCAAGAGACCCAGTACTTC
TRBJ2-1	-	TRBV12-3/TRBV12-4	many	CASRPWSSSYNEQFF	TGTGCCAGCAGACCCTGGTCTAGCTCCTACAATGAGCAGTTCTTC
TRBJ2-3	-	TRBV20-1	few	CSASPLSQPSTDTQYF	TGCAGTGCTAGCCCTTTATCACAACCAAGCACAGATACGCAGTATTTT
TRBJ1-6	TRBD1	TRBV6-5	few	CASSYPGQGNSPLHF	TGTGCCAGCAGTTACCCGGGACAGGGGAATTCACCCCTCCACTTT
TRBJ1-1	-	TRBV5-5	few	CASSPYHGGETEAFF	TGTGCCAGCAGCCCCTACCATGGAGGGGAAACTGAAGCTTTCTTT
TRBJ2-5	TRBD2	TRBV12-3/TRBV12-4	-	CASSLAGGGETQYF	TGTGCCAGCAGTTTGGCGGGGGGCGGAGAGACCCAGTACTTC